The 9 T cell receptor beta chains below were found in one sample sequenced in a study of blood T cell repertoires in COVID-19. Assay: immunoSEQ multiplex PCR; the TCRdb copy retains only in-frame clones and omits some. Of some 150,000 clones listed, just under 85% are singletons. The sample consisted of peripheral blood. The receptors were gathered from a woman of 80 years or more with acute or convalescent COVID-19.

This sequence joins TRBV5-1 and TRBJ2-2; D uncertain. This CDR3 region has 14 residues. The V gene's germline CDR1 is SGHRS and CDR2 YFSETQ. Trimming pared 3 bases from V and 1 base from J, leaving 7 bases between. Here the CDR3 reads CASSSAGNTGELFF. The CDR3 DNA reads TGCGCCAGCAGCTCGGCAGGGAACACCGGGGAGCTGTTTTTT.

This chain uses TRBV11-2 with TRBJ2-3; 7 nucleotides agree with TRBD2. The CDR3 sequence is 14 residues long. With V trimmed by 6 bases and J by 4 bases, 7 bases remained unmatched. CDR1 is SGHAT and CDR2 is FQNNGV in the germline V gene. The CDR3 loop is CASRLGGSADTQYF. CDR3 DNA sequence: TGTGCCAGCAGACTGGGAGGGAGCGCAGATACGCAGTATTTT.

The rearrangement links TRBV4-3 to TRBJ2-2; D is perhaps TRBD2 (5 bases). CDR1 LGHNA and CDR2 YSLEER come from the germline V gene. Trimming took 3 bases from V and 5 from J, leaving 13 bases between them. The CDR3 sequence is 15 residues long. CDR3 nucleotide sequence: TGCGCCAGCAGCCACTCCGGGATCCTTACCGGGGAGCTGTTTTTT. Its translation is CASSHSGILTGELFF.

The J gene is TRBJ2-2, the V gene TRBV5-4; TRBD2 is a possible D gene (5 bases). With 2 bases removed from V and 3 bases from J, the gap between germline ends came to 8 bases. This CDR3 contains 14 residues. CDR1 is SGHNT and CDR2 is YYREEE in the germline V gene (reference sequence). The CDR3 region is CASSFTRDTGELFF. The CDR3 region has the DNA TGTGCCAGCAGCTTCACGAGGGACACCGGGGAGCTGTTTTTT.

The CDR3: CASSGTGAGEKLFF. As DNA, the CDR3 is TGTGCCAGCTCCGGCACAGGGGCAGGAGAAAAACTGTTTTTT. This chain uses TRBV27 with TRBJ1-4; TRBD1 agrees at 7 bases. Germline trimming cut 8 bases from V and 8 bases from J; bases unmatched to any gene: 11. Germline V CDR1 and CDR2: MNHEY, SMNVEV (reference sequence). This CDR3 has 14 residues.

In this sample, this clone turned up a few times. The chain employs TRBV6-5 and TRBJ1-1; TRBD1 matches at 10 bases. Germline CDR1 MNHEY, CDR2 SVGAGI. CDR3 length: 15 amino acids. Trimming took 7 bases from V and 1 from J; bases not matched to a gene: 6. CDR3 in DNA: TGTGCCAGCAAACGACAGGGGGCATCGAACACTGAAGCTTTCTTT. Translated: CASKRQGASNTEAFF.

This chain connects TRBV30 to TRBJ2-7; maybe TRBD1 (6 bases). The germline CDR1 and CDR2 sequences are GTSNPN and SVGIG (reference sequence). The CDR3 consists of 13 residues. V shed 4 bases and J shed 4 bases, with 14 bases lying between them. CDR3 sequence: CAWTTTGRYEQYF. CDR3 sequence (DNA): TGTGCCTGGACTACGACAGGAAGGTACGAGCAGTACTTC.

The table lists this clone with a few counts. CDR3 nucleotide sequence: TGTGCCAGCAGCCAAGTAAATGGGGACAGGGGGTCCTACGAGCAGTACTTC. Its protein product is CASSQVNGDRGSYEQYF. The V call is TRBV4-2, the J call TRBJ2-7, with TRBD1 identical over 11 bases. Germline values: CDR1 LGHNA, CDR2 YNFKEQ. V was pared by 1 base and J by 1 base, with 6 bases of the junction left unmatched. This CDR3 is 17 amino acids long.

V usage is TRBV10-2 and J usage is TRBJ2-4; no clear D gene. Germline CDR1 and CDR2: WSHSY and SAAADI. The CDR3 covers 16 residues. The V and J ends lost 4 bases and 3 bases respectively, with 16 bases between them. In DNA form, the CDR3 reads TGCGCCAGCAGTGGGTTCAGAGAGGATGGCAAAAACATTCAGTACTTC. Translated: CASSGFREDGKNIQYF.